Given below is one TCR beta chain in context. Its antigen is unidentified. Germline-derived CDR1 and CDR2 are SGHTA and FQGNSA. Trimming at V came to 5 bases and at J to 0 bases, leaving 4 bases not matched to a gene. The CDR3 consists of 15 residues. This specimen comes from a study of shared clonotypes between healthy human individuals. Findings and caveats of the study: Shared clonotypes: about 5.3% naive CD4, approximately 3.4% naive CD8, around 2.4% memory CD4, about 0.4% memory CD8.

The authors split each subset's genomic DNA evenly across several immunoSEQ plates. Using immunoSEQ multiplex PCR, the repertoire was profiled, and TCRdb retains in-frame clones only, with some absent. In the table there are fewer than 1.6 million clones, around 98.5% of which are singletons. Sample: naive CD4+ T cells sorted from blood. As for subset: CD45RA+ positively selected. This chain uses TRBV7-2 with TRBJ2-1; 7 positions agree with TRBD2. The receptor was derived from a young man in good health. CDR3 sequence (DNA): TGTGCCAGCAGCATGACTAGCAGCTCCTACAATGAGCAGTTCTTC. This sequence encodes CASSMTSSSYNEQFF.